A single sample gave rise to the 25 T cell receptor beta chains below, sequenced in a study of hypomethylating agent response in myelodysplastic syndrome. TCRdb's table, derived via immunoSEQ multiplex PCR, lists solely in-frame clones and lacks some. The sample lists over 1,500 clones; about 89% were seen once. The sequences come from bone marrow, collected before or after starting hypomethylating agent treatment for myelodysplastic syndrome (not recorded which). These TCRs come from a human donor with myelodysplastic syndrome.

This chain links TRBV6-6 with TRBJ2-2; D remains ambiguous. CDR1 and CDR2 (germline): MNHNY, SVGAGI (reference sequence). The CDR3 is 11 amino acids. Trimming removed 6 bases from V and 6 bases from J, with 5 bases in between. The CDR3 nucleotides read TGTGCCAGCAGGTGGGCCGGGGAGCTGTTTTTT. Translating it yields CASRWAGELFF.

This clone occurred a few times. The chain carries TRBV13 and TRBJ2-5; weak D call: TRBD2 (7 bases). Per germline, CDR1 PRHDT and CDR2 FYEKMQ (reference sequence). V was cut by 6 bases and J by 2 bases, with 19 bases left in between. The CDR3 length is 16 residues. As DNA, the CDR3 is TGTGCCAGCAGTCCAAAGGGGGGGAGGACACAAGAGACCCAGTACTTC. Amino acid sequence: CASSPKGGRTQETQYF.

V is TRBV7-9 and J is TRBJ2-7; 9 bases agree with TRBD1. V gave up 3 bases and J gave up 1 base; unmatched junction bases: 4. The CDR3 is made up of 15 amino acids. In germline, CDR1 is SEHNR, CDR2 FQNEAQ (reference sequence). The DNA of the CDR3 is TGTGCCAGCAGCTTCAGGACAGGGGTTTCCTACGAGCAGTACTTC. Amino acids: CASSFRTGVSYEQYF.

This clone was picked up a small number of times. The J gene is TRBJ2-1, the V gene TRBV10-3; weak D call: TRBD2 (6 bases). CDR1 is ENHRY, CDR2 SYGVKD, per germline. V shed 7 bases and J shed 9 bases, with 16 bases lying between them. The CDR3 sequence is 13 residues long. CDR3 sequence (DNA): TGTGCCATCACCCGGGATACCGGGGGTGAGCAGTTCTTC. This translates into CAITRDTGGEQFF.

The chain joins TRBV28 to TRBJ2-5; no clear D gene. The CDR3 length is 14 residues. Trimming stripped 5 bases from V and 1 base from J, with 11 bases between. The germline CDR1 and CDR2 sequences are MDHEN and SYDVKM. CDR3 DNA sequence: TGTGCCAGCAGTCGGGCGGCCTCCCAAGAGACCCAGTACTTC. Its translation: CASSRAASQETQYF.

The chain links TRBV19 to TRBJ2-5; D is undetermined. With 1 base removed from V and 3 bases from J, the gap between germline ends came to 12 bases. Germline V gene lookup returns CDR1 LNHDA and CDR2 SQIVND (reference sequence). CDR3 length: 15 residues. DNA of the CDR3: TGTGCCAGTAGTATAGGCGGAACCGGTAAAGAGACCCAGTACTTC. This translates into CASSIGGTGKETQYF.

For the CDR3, the DNA is TGTGCCAGCAGCCCAAGGGGACAGGGGGTTATCTCTGGAAACACCATATATTTT. It is translated as CASSPRGQGVISGNTIYF. The rearrangement joins TRBV9 to TRBJ1-3; 11 nucleotides match TRBD1. The CDR3 totals 18 residues. Germline V gene lookup returns CDR1 SGDLS and CDR2 YYNGEE. The J segment lost 0 bases and the V segment lost 4 bases, leaving 9 bases of the junction unmatched.

CDR3 nucleotides: TGTGCCTGGAGTGCCACCCTAGGGGGAGGCGGCTACACCTTC. Translated, it gives CAWSATLGGGGYTF. The genes are TRBV30 and TRBJ1-2; TRBD1 might be the D (6 bases). This CDR3 spans 14 amino acids. Germline CDR1 GTSNPN, CDR2 SVGIG (reference sequence). V shed 1 base and J shed 8 bases, with 17 bases lying between them.

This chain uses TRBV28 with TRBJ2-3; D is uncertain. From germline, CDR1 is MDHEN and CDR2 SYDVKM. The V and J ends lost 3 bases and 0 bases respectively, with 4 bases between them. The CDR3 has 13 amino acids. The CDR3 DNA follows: TGTGCCAGCAGTTTGCCTAGCACAGATACGCAGTATTTT. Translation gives CASSLPSTDTQYF.

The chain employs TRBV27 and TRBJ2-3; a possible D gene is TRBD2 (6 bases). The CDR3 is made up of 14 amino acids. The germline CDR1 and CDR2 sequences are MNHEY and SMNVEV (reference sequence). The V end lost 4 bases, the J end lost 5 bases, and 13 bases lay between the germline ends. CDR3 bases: TGTGCCAGCAGTTCTCTCGGCGGGGTAGATACGCAGTATTTT. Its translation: CASSSLGGVDTQYF.

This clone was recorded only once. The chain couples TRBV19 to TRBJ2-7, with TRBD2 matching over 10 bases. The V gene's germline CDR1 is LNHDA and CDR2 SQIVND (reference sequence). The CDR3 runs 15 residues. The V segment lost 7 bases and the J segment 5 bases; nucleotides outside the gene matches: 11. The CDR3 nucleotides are TGTGCCAGTACCCCCGGCCGGACTAGCGGAAACGAGCAGTACTTC. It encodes CASTPGRTSGNEQYF. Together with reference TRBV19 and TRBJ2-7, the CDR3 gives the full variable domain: DGGITQSPKYLFRKEGQNVTLSCEQNLNHDAMYWYRQDPGQGLRLIYYSQIVNDFQKGDIAEGYSVSREKKESFPLTVTSAQKNPTAFYLCASTPGRTSGNEQYFGPGTRLTVT.

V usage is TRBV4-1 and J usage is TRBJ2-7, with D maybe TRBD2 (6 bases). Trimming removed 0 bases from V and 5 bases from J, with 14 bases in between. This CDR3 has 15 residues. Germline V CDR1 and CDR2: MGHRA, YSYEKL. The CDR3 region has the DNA TGCGCCAGCAGCCAAGATCTTGCGGGAATTAACGAGCAGTACTTC. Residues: CASSQDLAGINEQYF.

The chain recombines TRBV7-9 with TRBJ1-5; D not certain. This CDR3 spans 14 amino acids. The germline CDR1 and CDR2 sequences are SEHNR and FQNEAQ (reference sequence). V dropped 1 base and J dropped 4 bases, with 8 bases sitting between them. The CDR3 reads CASSLEGRNQPQHF. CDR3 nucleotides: TGTGCCAGCAGCTTAGAAGGGAGGAATCAGCCCCAGCATTTT.

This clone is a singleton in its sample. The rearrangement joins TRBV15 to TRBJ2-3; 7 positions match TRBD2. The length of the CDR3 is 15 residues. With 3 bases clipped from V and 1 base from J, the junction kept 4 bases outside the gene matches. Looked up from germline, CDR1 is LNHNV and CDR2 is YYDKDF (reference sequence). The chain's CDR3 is CATSRSGARTDTQYF. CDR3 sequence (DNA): TGTGCCACCAGCAGGAGCGGGGCCCGCACAGATACGCAGTATTTT.

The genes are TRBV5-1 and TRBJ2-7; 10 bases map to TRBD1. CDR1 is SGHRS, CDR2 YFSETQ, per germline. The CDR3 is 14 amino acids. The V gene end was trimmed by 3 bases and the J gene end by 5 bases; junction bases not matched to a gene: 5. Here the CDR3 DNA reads TGCGCCAGCAGCTCAGGACAGGGGGTTAACGAGCAGTACTTC. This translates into CASSSGQGVNEQYF.

CDR3 in amino acids: CASRGTGTNYGYTF. DNA for the CDR3: TGCGCCAGCAGGGGGACAGGGACTAACTATGGCTACACCTTC. This chain uses TRBV10-2 with TRBJ1-2; 9 bases fit TRBD1. Trimming cost V 6 bases and J 0 bases; bases outside gene matches: 2. Germline CDR1 is WSHSY and CDR2 is SAAADI. The CDR3 consists of 14 residues.

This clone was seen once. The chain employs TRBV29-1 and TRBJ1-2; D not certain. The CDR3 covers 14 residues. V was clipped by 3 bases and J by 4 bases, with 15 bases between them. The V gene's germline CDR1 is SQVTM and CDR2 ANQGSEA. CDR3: CSVDFAHLSYGYTF. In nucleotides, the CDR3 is TGCAGCGTTGACTTTGCTCACCTGTCCTATGGCTACACCTTC.

CDR3 in DNA: TGTGCCAGCTCAATCGGGTCCGACTACTACGAGCAGTACTTC. Amino acids: CASSIGSDYYEQYF. J is TRBJ2-7 and V is TRBV18, with a weak D call TRBD2 (5 bases). Germline V lookup: CDR1 KGHSH, CDR2 LQKENI. This CDR3 is 14 amino acids long. The V end lost 5 bases, the J end lost 3 bases, and 14 bases lay between the germline ends. The full variable domain, with the rest looked up from reference TRBV18 and TRBJ2-7, is NAGVMQNPRHLVRRRGQEARLRCSPMKGHSHVYWYRQLPEEGLKFMVYLQKENIIDESGMPKERFSAEFPKEGPSILRIQQVVRGDSAAYFCASSIGSDYYEQYFGPGTRLTVT.

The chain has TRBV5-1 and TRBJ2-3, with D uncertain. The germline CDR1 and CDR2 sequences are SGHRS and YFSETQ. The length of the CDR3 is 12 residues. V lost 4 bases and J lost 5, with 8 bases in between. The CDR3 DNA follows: TGCGCCAGCAGCCTGAACCAAGATACGCAGTATTTT. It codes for CASSLNQDTQYF. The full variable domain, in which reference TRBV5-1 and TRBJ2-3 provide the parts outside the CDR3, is KAGVTQTPRYLIKTRGQQVTLSCSPISGHRSVSWYQQTPGQGLQFLFEYFSETQRNKGNFPGRFSGRQFSNSRSEMNVSTLELGDSALYLCASSLNQDTQYFGPGTRLTVL.

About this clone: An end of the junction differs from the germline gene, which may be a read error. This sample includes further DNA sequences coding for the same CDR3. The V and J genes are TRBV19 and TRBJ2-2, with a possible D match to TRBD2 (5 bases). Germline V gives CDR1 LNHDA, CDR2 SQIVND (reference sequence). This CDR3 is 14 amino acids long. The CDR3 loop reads CASAGRGNTGELFF. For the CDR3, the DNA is TGTGCCAGTGCGGGTCGGGGTAACACCGGAGAGCTGTTTTTT.

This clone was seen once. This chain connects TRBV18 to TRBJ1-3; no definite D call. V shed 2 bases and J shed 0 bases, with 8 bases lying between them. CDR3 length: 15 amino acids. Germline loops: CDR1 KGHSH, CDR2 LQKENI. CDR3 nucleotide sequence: TGTGCCAGCTCACCAAAGGGAACCTCTGGAAACACCATATATTTT. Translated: CASSPKGTSGNTIYF.

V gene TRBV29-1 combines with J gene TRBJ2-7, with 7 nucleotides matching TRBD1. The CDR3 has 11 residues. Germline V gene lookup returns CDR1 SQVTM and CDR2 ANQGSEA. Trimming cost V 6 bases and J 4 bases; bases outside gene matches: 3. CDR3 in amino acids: CSVIQGYEQYF. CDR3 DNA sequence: TGCAGCGTCATACAGGGGTACGAGCAGTACTTC.

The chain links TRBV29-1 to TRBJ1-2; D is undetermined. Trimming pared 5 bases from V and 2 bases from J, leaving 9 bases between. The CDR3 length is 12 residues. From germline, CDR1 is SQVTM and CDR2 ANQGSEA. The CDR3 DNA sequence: TGCAGCGTTTCTGCGCTAAACTATGGCTACACCTTC. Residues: CSVSALNYGYTF.

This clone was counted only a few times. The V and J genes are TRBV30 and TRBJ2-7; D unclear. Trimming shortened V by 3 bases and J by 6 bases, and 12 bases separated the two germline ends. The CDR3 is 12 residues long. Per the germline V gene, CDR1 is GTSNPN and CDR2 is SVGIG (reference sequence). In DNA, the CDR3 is TGTGCCTGGAGCCCCAACAAAGGCGAGCAGTACTTC. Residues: CAWSPNKGEQYF.

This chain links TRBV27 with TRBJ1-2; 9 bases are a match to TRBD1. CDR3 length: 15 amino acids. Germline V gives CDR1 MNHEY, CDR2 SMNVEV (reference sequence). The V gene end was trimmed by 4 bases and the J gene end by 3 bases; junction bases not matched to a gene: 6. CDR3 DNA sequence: TGTGCCAGCAGTTCCTCGGACAGGGGATACTATGGCTACACCTTC. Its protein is CASSSSDRGYYGYTF.